This TCR beta chain was found in a study of CD8+CD57+ T cells in acquired aplastic anemia. General study points: Shared by patients and controls, 25 to 30 CD8+ CDR3s were abundant in patients. Patients and controls were not found to differ significantly in CD8+ Simpson's diversity.

Genomic DNA provided the template from which TCR beta VDJ and CDR3 profiles were obtained. MiXCR, applied by TCRdb to the reads, yields one record per CDR3 protein. The repertoire includes 180,000 or so distinct CDR3 sequences, 45% to 50% of them detected once, and around 2.9% sits in the top ten. Germline V CDR1 and CDR2: LGHDT, YNNKEL (reference sequence). This CDR3 comprises 15 residues. As regards this clonotype: Its target is not known. An end of the junction does not agree with germline; a read error may underlie this.

The rearrangement uses TRBV3-1 and TRBJ2-3, with 12 bases aligning to TRBD2. The sample comprised sorted CD4+, CD8+, or CD8+CD57+ T cells (not recorded which) from PBMCs. The receptor was derived from a human donor in good health. The CDR3 nucleotides are TGTGCCAGCAGCCAGACTAGCGGGGGTACAGTTACGCAGTATTTT. It codes for CASSQTSGGTVTQYF.